The 21 T cell receptor beta chains below all came from one sample that was sequenced in a study of human T cells and chemical hapten exposure. One entry per CDR3 protein, called by TCRdb with MiXCR from the 5' RACE reads. The sample carries 100,000 to 120,000 distinct CDR3 sequences, approximately 19% recorded once. Total RNA extraction was carried out from unfractionated whole blood. The receptors were sampled from a human donor in good health.

V and J are TRBV5-1 and TRBJ2-7; TRBD1 matches at 9 bases. The germline V gene has CDR1 SGHRS and CDR2 YFSETQ. The CDR3 covers 17 residues. Trimming at V came to 0 bases and at J to 3 bases, leaving 10 bases not matched to a gene. As DNA, the CDR3 is TGCGCCAGCAGCTTGGTCCCCCCGGGACAGGGAGACTACGAGCAGTACTTC. Amino acid sequence: CASSLVPPGQGDYEQYF.

J is TRBJ2-4 and V is TRBV6-1; 8 bases match TRBD2. CDR3 length: 18 amino acids. V lost 2 bases to trimming and J lost 0 bases; unmatched junction nucleotides: 9. Germline lookup yields CDR1 MNHNS and CDR2 SASEGT. The CDR3 reads CASSEWREASLAKNIQYF. CDR3 DNA sequence: TGTGCCAGCAGTGAATGGCGGGAGGCCTCATTAGCCAAAAACATTCAGTACTTC.

The V call is TRBV23-1, the J call TRBJ2-6; 11 bases agree with TRBD1. TRBV23-1 is labeled an ORF, and its function is uncertain. V shed 4 bases, J shed 4 bases, and the junction held 6 bases outside the gene matches. There are 17 residues in the CDR3. CDR3 loop: CASSRNGQGAGANVLTF. The CDR3 coding sequence is TGCGCCAGCAGTCGCAACGGACAGGGGGCCGGGGCCAACGTCCTGACTTTC.

The CDR3 nucleotides are TGTGCCAGCAGTGCTCGGTGGTGGGTATGGACAGATACGCAGTATTTT. Protein: CASSARWWVWTDTQYF. The chain carries TRBV7-2 and TRBJ2-3, with D unclear. Germline V lookup: CDR1 SGHTA, CDR2 FQGNSA. The CDR3 has 16 amino acids. The V end was cut by 6 bases, the J end by 3 bases, with 19 bases between.

The chain employs TRBV2 and TRBJ2-1; 9 positions match TRBD2. V lost 6 bases and J lost 15; bases outside the gene matches: 18. The CDR3 runs to 15 residues. Germline lookup yields CDR1 SNHLY and CDR2 FYNNEI. In DNA form, the CDR3 reads TGTGCCAGCAGCGTTGAGGAAGCGGGAGGAGGGGTGGGGTTCTTC. Protein: CASSVEEAGGGVGFF.

The V gene is TRBV29-1, the J gene TRBJ2-7; 7 bases line up with TRBD1. Germline V gene data show CDR1 as SQVTM and CDR2 as ANQGSEA. The length of the CDR3 is 13 residues. After removal of 4 bases from V and 3 bases from J, the junction contained 6 bases not matched to a gene. Here the CDR3 reads CSVGYRDSYEQYF. The CDR3, as DNA: TGCAGCGTTGGGTACCGGGACAGCTACGAGCAGTACTTC.

CDR3 DNA: TGTGCCAGCTCACTCGGACGGTCTAATGAAAAACTGTTTTTT. Amino acids: CASSLGRSNEKLFF. The chain couples TRBV18 to TRBJ1-4; D not certain. The ends were cut back, 4 bases at V and 3 bases at J, with 9 bases in the middle. Germline V gene lookup returns CDR1 KGHSH and CDR2 LQKENI. This CDR3 is 14 amino acids long.

The chain combines TRBV7-2 with TRBJ2-7; D call uncertain. Trimming pared 5 bases from V and 3 bases from J, leaving 14 bases between. The germline V gene has CDR1 SGHTA and CDR2 FQGNSA. The CDR3 sequence is 14 residues long. CDR3 in DNA: TGTGCCAGCAGCCGGGCTCCGAATGACTACGAGCAGTACTTC. This translates into CASSRAPNDYEQYF.

This rearrangement joins TRBV28 to TRBJ1-6; D gene ambiguous. Germline assignment: CDR1 MDHEN and CDR2 SYDVKM. Trimming removed 9 bases at V and 7 bases at J, with 10 bases between. The CDR3 extends over 12 amino acids. CDR3 DNA sequence: TGTGCCAGTACGGAGCAAAATTCACCCCTCCACTTT. It translates to CASTEQNSPLHF.

This clonotype came up a few times. J is TRBJ1-1 and V is TRBV7-3; the D is unclear. CDR1 and CDR2 (germline): SGHTA, FQGTGA. This CDR3 has 14 residues. V was shortened by 4 bases and J by 9 bases, with 18 bases between the two germline ends. The CDR3 bases are TGTGCCAGCAGCTCACCGGCGAGGGAAGGGAAAGCTTTCTTT. As protein: CASSSPAREGKAFF. Full variable domain (outside the CDR3, taken from reference TRBV7-3 and TRBJ1-1): GAGVSQTPSNKVTEKGKYVELRCDPISGHTALYWYRQSLGQGPEFLIYFQGTGAADDSGLPNDRFFAVRPEGSVSTLKIQRTERGDSAVYLCASSSPAREGKAFFGQGTRLTVV.

In this sample, this clonotype turned up a few times. The CDR3 DNA reads as TGTGCCAGTAGCCCGGAGGGGGACGAGCAGTACTTC. Encoded protein: CASSPEGDEQYF. The chain recombines TRBV7-2 with TRBJ2-7, with D perhaps assigned TRBD1 or TRBD2 (6 bases each). Per germline, CDR1 SGHTA and CDR2 FQGNSA. The CDR3 has 12 residues. V lost 9 bases, J lost 5 bases, and 14 bases lay in between. Filled out from reference TRBV7-2 and TRBJ2-7, the complete variable domain reads GAGVSQSPSNKVTEKGKDVELRCDPISGHTALYWYRQSLGQGLEFLIYFQGNSAPDKSGLPSDRFSAERTGGSVSTLTIQRTQQEDSAVYLCASSPEGDEQYFGPGTRLTVT.

The genes are TRBV25-1 and TRBJ1-1, with D perhaps TRBD1 (6 bases). V was clipped by 6 bases and J by 4 bases, with 12 bases between them. CDR1 is MGHDK and CDR2 is SYGVNS in the germline V gene. The CDR3 is 13 amino acids. CDR3 in amino acids: CASRLTGGTEAFF. The DNA of the CDR3 is TGTGCCAGCAGATTGACAGGAGGCACTGAAGCTTTCTTT.

This clonotype was counted a few times. CDR3 loop: CASSPLGHTYEQYF. Written as DNA, the CDR3 is TGTGCCAGTAGTCCTCTGGGCCATACCTACGAGCAGTACTTC. This chain uses TRBV19 with TRBJ2-7; D call uncertain. The V end was cut by 5 bases, the J end by 2 bases, with 13 bases between. CDR3 size: 14 residues. CDR1 and CDR2 from the germline V gene are LNHDA and SQIVND (reference sequence).

The CDR3 sequence is CASSSHTGVGTEAFF. The DNA of the CDR3 is TGTGCCAGCAGCTCCCACACAGGGGTAGGGACTGAAGCTTTCTTT. V and J are TRBV7-2 and TRBJ1-1; TRBD1 matches at 7 bases. The CDR3 totals 15 residues. After removal of 4 bases from V and 5 bases from J, the junction contained 10 bases not matched to a gene. Germline values: CDR1 SGHTA, CDR2 FQGNSA.

Regarding this clonotype: At one boundary the junction diverges from the germline segment, which might be a read error. J is TRBJ2-7 and V is TRBV28, with TRBD2 matching over 8 bases. The CDR3 is made up of 12 amino acids. In germline, CDR1 is MDHEN, CDR2 SYDVKM. The CDR3 spells CASSPLGRARDF. DNA for the CDR3: TGTGCCAGCAGTCCCCTCGGGAGGGCCCGAGACTTC.

This clonotype showed up just a few times. This chain joins TRBV20-1 and TRBJ2-7, with 7 bases matching TRBD2. Germline V gives CDR1 DFQATT, CDR2 SNEGSKA (reference sequence). This CDR3 is built from 15 residues. With V trimmed by 0 bases and J by 3 bases, 8 bases remained unmatched. The CDR3 sequence: CSARDMREGHYEQYF. The CDR3 nucleotides read TGCAGTGCTAGAGATATGAGGGAGGGGCACTACGAGCAGTACTTC.

The chain couples TRBV7-9 to TRBJ2-7, with 7 bases matching TRBD1. V was clipped by 5 bases and J by 1 base; unmatched bases: 17. The CDR3 contains 18 residues. The V gene's germline CDR1 is SEHNR and CDR2 FQNEAQ (reference sequence). The CDR3 loop is CASSRGQVRDRASYEQYF. In DNA form, the CDR3 reads TGTGCCAGCAGCAGAGGACAGGTCCGGGATAGGGCTTCCTACGAGCAGTACTTC.

CDR3 nucleotides: TGTGCCAGCAGCCAATCAGGACAGGGGTTCTACGAGCAGTACTTC. Translated, it gives CASSQSGQGFYEQYF. V gene TRBV14 combines with J gene TRBJ2-7; 9 nucleotides match TRBD1. Germline CDR1 SGHDN, CDR2 FVKESK. CDR3 length: 15 amino acids. J gave up 3 bases and V 2 bases, and 5 bases lay outside the gene matches.

J is TRBJ1-1 and V is TRBV10-2; D call uncertain. The V end was cut by 7 bases, the J end by 3 bases, with 12 bases between. The germline gives CDR1 WSHSY, CDR2 SAAADI. This CDR3 comprises 13 residues. CDR3 in DNA: TGCGCCAGCAAGCCGGTGGTCCACACTGAAGCTTTCTTT. Translating gives CASKPVVHTEAFF.

V and J are TRBV12-3 or TRBV12-4 and TRBJ2-7; no reliable D call. The CDR3 runs 14 residues. V was cut by 5 bases and J by 5 bases, with 16 bases left in between. The CDR3 reads CASSMPAIINEQYF. In DNA form, the CDR3 reads TGTGCCAGCAGTATGCCGGCCATCATTAACGAGCAGTACTTC.

This clonotype was detected a few times. The V and J genes are TRBV24-1 and TRBJ2-7, with 8 bases fitting TRBD2. The CDR3 length is 15 residues. In germline, CDR1 is KGHDR, CDR2 SFDVKD. V was clipped by 4 bases and J by 4 bases; unmatched bases: 8. The CDR3 reads CATSEGSSGLYEQYF. CDR3 nucleotide sequence: TGTGCCACCAGTGAGGGGTCTAGCGGGTTATACGAGCAGTACTTC.